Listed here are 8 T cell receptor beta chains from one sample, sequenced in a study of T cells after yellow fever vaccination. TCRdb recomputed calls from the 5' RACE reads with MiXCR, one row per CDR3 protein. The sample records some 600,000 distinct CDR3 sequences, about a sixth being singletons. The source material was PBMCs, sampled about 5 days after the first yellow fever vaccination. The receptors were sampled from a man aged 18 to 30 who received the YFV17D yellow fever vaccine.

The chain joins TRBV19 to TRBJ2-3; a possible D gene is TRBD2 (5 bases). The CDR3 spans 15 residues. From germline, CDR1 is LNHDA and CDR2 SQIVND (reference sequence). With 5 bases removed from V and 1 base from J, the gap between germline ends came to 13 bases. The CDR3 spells CASSPHEGRTDTQYF. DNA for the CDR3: TGTGCCAGTAGTCCCCACGAGGGCCGCACAGATACGCAGTATTTT.

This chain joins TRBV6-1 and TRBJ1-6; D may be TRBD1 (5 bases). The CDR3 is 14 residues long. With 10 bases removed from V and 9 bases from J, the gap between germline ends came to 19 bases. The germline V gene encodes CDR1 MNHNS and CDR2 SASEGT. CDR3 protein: CATGPGPGGSPLHF. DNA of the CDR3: TGTGCCACGGGCCCGGGCCCGGGGGGTTCACCCCTCCACTTT.

In nucleotides, the CDR3 is TGCAGTGCTAGCCCGGGGGCATATGAAAAACTGTTTTTT. This encodes CSASPGAYEKLFF. The V and J genes are TRBV20-1 and TRBJ1-4, with D perhaps TRBD1 (6 bases). This CDR3 has 13 amino acids. CDR1 and CDR2 from the germline V gene are DFQATT and SNEGSKA (reference sequence). Trimming cost V 3 bases and J 6 bases, with 11 bases left between them.

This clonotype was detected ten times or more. CDR3 nucleotides: TGTGCCAGTAGTATAGTCGGAGCCACTAATGAAAAACTGTTTTTT. It codes for CASSIVGATNEKLFF. The chain couples TRBV19 to TRBJ1-4; D ambiguous. V lost 1 base, J lost 2 bases, and 8 bases lay in between. Per germline, CDR1 LNHDA and CDR2 SQIVND (reference sequence). The CDR3 has 15 amino acids.

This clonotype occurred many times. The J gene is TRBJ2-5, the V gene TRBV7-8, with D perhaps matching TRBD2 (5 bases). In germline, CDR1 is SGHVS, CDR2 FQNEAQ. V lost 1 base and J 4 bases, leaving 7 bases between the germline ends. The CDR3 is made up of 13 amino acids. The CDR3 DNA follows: TGTGCCAGCAGCTTAGATCGGGGAGAGACCCAGTACTTC. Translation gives CASSLDRGETQYF.

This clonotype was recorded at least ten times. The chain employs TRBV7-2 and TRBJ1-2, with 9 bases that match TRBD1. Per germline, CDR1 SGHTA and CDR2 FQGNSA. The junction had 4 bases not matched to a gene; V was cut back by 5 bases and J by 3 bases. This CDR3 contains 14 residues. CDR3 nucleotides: TGTGCCAGCAGCCTGGGGACAGGGTACTATGGCTACACCTTC. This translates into CASSLGTGYYGYTF.

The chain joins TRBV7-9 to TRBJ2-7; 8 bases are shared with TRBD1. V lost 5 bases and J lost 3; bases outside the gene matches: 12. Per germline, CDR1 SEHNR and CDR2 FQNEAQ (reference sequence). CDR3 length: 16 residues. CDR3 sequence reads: CASSPPQTGVHYEQYF. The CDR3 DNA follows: TGTGCCAGCAGCCCCCCCCAGACAGGGGTGCACTACGAGCAGTACTTC.

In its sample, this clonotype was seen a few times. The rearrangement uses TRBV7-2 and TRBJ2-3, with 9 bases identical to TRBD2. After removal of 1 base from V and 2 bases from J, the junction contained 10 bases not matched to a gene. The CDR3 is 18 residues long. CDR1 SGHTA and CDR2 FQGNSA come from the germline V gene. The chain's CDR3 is CASSLGRAGGPFTDTQYF. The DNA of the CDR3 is TGTGCCAGCAGCTTAGGGCGTGCGGGGGGGCCCTTCACAGATACGCAGTATTTT.